This entry is about one T cell receptor (beta chain). This specimen belongs to a study of memory CD4+ T cells and cytomegalovirus serostatus. Trimming stripped 1 base from V and 5 bases from J, with 14 bases between. CDR1 SGHVS and CDR2 FQNEAQ come from the germline V gene. CDR3 size: 15 residues. Single viable CD3+CD4+CD8-CD45RO+ cells were sorted as the memory CD4+ T cells. The authors' processing: Out-of-frame sequences were removed, leaving some 2 million distinct TCRbeta sequences. TCRdb's copy holds only in-frame clones and misses some; the assay was immunoSEQ multiplex PCR. V, J and clone size are those of that table, while D and trimming were read from the DNA. The table lists over 65,000 clones, around 80% of them singletons.

The chain is built from TRBV7-8 and TRBJ2-5, with D perhaps matching TRBD2 (5 bases). This receptor was identified in an adult in good health and CMV-seronegative. The sequencing input was memory CD4+ T cells from blood. The CDR3 sequence is CASSLGNRGSETQYF. The CDR3 nucleotides read TGTGCCAGCAGCTTAGGGAATAGAGGGTCTGAGACCCAGTACTTC.